This T cell receptor beta chain was recorded in a study of glioma-infiltrating T cells after dendritic cell vaccination. On the study more broadly: Treatment, given 2003 to 2012, was autologous tumor lysate-pulsed dendritic cell vaccination.

No glioblastoma patient carried an isocitrate dehydrogenase mutation. Before vaccination, two weeks after the third vaccination, and at progression, PBMC were collected. The immunoSEQ assay amplified TCRB CDR3 from up to 2 ug DNA. The repertoire was sequenced with immunoSEQ multiplex PCR; TCRdb's copy has only in-frame clones and lacks some. The table lists roughly 100,000 clones, 81% of them singletons, with approximately 12% in the top ten. Germline V lookup: CDR1 SGHAT, CDR2 FQNNGV. V dropped 2 bases and J dropped 2 bases, with 16 bases sitting between them. This CDR3 has 16 residues. Sequences were derived from blood, sampled before dendritic cell vaccination. The clonotype originates from a human donor with glioblastoma. This chain uses TRBV11-2 with TRBJ2-7; TRBD1 is a possible D gene (5 bases). The CDR3 sequence is CASSLFGALQTYEQYF. CDR3 bases: TGTGCCAGCAGCTTATTTGGGGCCCTGCAGACCTACGAGCAGTACTTC.